A single sample is the source of the 5 T cell receptor beta chains below, sequenced in a study of blood T cell repertoires in COVID-19. Using immunoSEQ multiplex PCR, the repertoire was profiled, and TCRdb retains in-frame clones only, with some absent. The table lists about 260,000 clones, about 89% of them singletons. Sequenced input: peripheral blood. These receptor sequences come from a middle-aged woman who had recovered from COVID-19.

V usage is TRBV19 and J usage is TRBJ1-1, with 8 bases that match TRBD1. The CDR3 has 18 residues. V gave up 3 bases and J gave up 5 bases; unmatched junction bases: 17. Germline CDR1 and CDR2: LNHDA and SQIVND (reference sequence). The CDR3 sequence: CASSMGKGAGGRRTEAFF. In nucleotides, the CDR3 is TGTGCCAGTAGTATGGGTAAGGGGGCAGGGGGCCGGAGAACTGAAGCTTTCTTT.

V gene TRBV19 combines with J gene TRBJ2-1; D might be TRBD2 (7 bases). Trimming pared 6 bases from V and 9 bases from J, leaving 12 bases between. Germline V CDR1 and CDR2: LNHDA, SQIVND (reference sequence). This CDR3 has 12 amino acids. The chain's CDR3 is CASSGGLIEQFF. The CDR3 DNA is TGTGCCAGTAGCGGGGGGCTCATTGAGCAGTTCTTC.

The chain joins TRBV12-5 to TRBJ2-7; 7 nucleotides match TRBD1. With V trimmed by 6 bases and J by 6 bases, 11 bases remained unmatched. This CDR3 region has 14 residues. CDR1 is LGHNT and CDR2 is FRNRAP in the germline V gene. The CDR3 sequence: CASGTGTVIGEQYF. The DNA for the CDR3 is TGTGCTAGTGGAACGGGGACAGTGATCGGCGAGCAGTACTTC.

The chain is built from TRBV30 and TRBJ1-4, with D possibly being TRBD1 (6 bases). Germline V gene sequence: CDR1 GTSNPN, CDR2 SVGIG (reference sequence). The CDR3 extends over 15 amino acids. V was pared by 1 base and J by 7 bases, with 16 bases between. The CDR3 nucleotides are TGTGCCTGGAGTGCGACAGGAGGAGTCCTTGAAAAACTGTTTTTT. Translation gives CAWSATGGVLEKLFF.

The rearrangement uses TRBV2 and TRBJ1-5; 9 nucleotides match TRBD1. This CDR3 spans 17 amino acids. From germline, CDR1 is SNHLY and CDR2 FYNNEI. V gave up 7 bases and J gave up 1 base; unmatched junction bases: 11. The CDR3 sequence: CASKPLTGGVSNQPQHF. The DNA of the CDR3 is TGTGCCAGCAAGCCCTTGACAGGGGGAGTAAGCAATCAGCCCCAGCATTTT.